Shown below are 5 T cell receptor beta chains from a single sample sequenced in a study of OX40 agonist ivuxolimab in advanced cancers. Profiled with immunoSEQ multiplex PCR; TCRdb holds only in-frame clones, not every one. Of 81,000 or so clones in the sample, roughly nine tenths were seen once. The specimen comprised CD4+ or CD8+ T cells sorted from blood, sampled in a trial of the OX40 agonist ivuxolimab. These receptor sequences come from an adult with an advanced solid tumor such as melanoma, head and neck, liver or kidney cancer.

The rearrangement links TRBV4-1 to TRBJ1-4, with D unclear. This CDR3 has 21 residues. CDR1 and CDR2 (germline): MGHRA, YSYEKL. V was trimmed by 4 bases and J by 0 bases, leaving 27 bases between them. DNA for the CDR3: TGCGCCAGCAGCCTCCTAGGATCCCTTCCCGTTCGATCTGCAACTAATGAAAAACTGTTTTTT. Translation: CASSLLGSLPVRSATNEKLFF.

In DNA, the CDR3 is TGTGCCAGCAGCTTAGGGGGGACTAGCGGGAGTTTTGGTGAGCAGTTCTTC. Protein sequence: CASSLGGTSGSFGEQFF. The chain has TRBV7-2 and TRBJ2-1; 14 bases line up with TRBD2. CDR1 is SGHTA, CDR2 FQGNSA, per germline. The V and J ends lost 1 base and 9 bases, in that order; junction bases with no gene match: 8. CDR3 size: 17 residues.

The chain employs TRBV7-9 and TRBJ2-1; unclear D gene. The germline V and J ends were trimmed by 1 base and 9 bases, with 13 bases remaining between them. Germline CDR1 reads SEHNR; CDR2 reads FQNEAQ (reference sequence). The CDR3 spans 14 residues. The CDR3 spells CASSLGVTPGEQFF. The CDR3 DNA sequence: TGTGCCAGCAGCTTAGGGGTCACCCCGGGTGAGCAGTTCTTC.

A remark on this clone: Other DNA sequences in the sample encode the same CDR3. The CDR3 protein is CASRPTGADTQYF. CDR3 DNA sequence: TGTGCCAGCAGACCGACAGGCGCAGATACGCAGTATTTT. The genes are TRBV28 and TRBJ2-3; D may be TRBD1 (6 bases). The ends were cut back, 6 bases at V and 4 bases at J, with 11 bases in the middle. This CDR3 is built from 13 residues. CDR1 is MDHEN, CDR2 SYDVKM, per germline.

The rearrangement links TRBV6-5 to TRBJ2-5; D is unresolved. Germline CDR1 MNHEY, CDR2 SVGAGI. Trimming cost V 6 bases and J 0 bases, with 11 bases left between them. CDR3 length: 14 residues. The CDR3 bases are TGTGCCAGCAGCCGACACTCGTACCAAGAGACCCAGTACTTC. Protein sequence: CASSRHSYQETQYF.